The entry below gives a single T cell receptor (beta chain) sequence along with its context. No antigen is known for it. Each sample had at least 6 million PBMCs isolated. The data stem from a study of blood T cells in healthy people across ages. Study-wide background: The template switching approach captured approximately one barcoded beta molecule for every two T cells. General study findings and limits: Since the PBMCs were unsorted, naive and antigen-experienced cells could not be conclusively compared.

Using a J-beta primer mix together with a sample-barcoded 5' primer, a second PCR was run for roughly 6 to 12 cycles. All cDNA molecules were each tagged by a template-switch adaptor with 12 random nucleotides. One entry per CDR3 protein results from TCRdb running MiXCR on the 5' RACE reads. Among 1.4 million to 1.5 million distinct CDR3 sequences listed, roughly 45% were seen once. This CDR3 is 13 amino acids long. The V gene's germline CDR1 is DFQATT and CDR2 SNEGSKA (reference sequence). The trim removed 6 bases at V and 5 bases at J, leaving 6 bases unmatched. V and J are TRBV20-1 and TRBJ1-1; 10 bases are a match to TRBD1. The receptor comes from a woman younger than 30 in good health. Source material: blood. In DNA form, the CDR3 reads TGCAGTGCGGTCGGGACAGGGGATACTGAAGCTTTCTTT. It is translated as CSAVGTGDTEAFF.